This TCR beta chain is drawn from a study of radiotherapy plus CTLA-4 blockade in lung cancer. Study background: Patients showed objective responses in 15% to 20% of cases, and disease control was achieved by 25% to 35%.

Here immunoSEQ multiplex PCR was the method, and the copy in TCRdb shows in-frame clones only, minus some. The sample has around 72,000 clones; over 65% are singletons. V was cut by 0 bases and J by 6 bases, with 13 bases left in between. The CDR3 has 15 residues. Germline lookup yields CDR1 SGHKS and CDR2 YYEKEE (reference sequence). As for this clone: Its antigen remains unknown.

Study-wide results and caveats: Clones derived from tumor TCRs expanded in blood after radiotherapy plus ipilimumab.

Ipilimumab-mediated CTLA-4 blockade plus focal radiation was given to patients having chemo-refractory metastatic non-small-cell lung cancer. This clonotype originated in a human donor with non-small cell lung cancer who had a complete response to radiotherapy plus ipilimumab. The chain couples TRBV5-5 to TRBJ2-1; no reliable D call. Sequenced material: peripheral blood, taken from a patient treated with radiotherapy plus ipilimumab. The DNA for the CDR3 is TGTGCCAGCAGCTTGGACGGCGACTCGGGCAATGAGCAGTTCTTC. Amino acids: CASSLDGDSGNEQFF.